A single sample is the source of the 13 T cell receptor beta chains below, sequenced in a study of T cells after yellow fever vaccination. TCRdb used MiXCR to reprocess the 5' RACE reads, holding one entry per CDR3 protein. This sample has approximately 450,000 distinct CDR3 sequences, with roughly 20% found just once. Sequencing was performed on PBMCs, taken before the yellow fever booster vaccination. These TCRs come from a man aged 18 to 35 who received the YFV17D yellow fever vaccine.

The chain is built from TRBV7-3 and TRBJ2-3; weak D call: TRBD2 (5 bases). CDR3 length: 14 residues. Germline CDR1 reads SGHTA; CDR2 reads FQGTGA. V lost 1 base and J lost 5, with 10 bases in between. Here the CDR3 DNA reads TGTGCCAGCAGCTTAAGTGAAGGGAGAGATACGCAGTATTTT. Translation gives CASSLSEGRDTQYF. Full variable domain (missing parts from reference TRBV7-3 and TRBJ2-3): GAGVSQTPSNKVTEKGKYVELRCDPISGHTALYWYRQSLGQGPEFLIYFQGTGAADDSGLPNDRFFAVRPEGSVSTLKIQRTERGDSAVYLCASSLSEGRDTQYFGPGTRLTVL.

The chain combines TRBV7-9 with TRBJ1-2, with D tentatively TRBD1 (6 bases). Germline V CDR1 and CDR2: SEHNR, FQNEAQ (reference sequence). CDR3 length equals 14 residues. Trimming took 5 bases from V and 4 from J, leaving 14 bases between them. The CDR3 sequence: CASSQGLIFYGYTF. For the CDR3, the DNA is TGTGCCAGCAGCCAGGGGTTGATCTTCTATGGCTACACCTTC.

This clonotype appeared many times. V and J are TRBV6-5 and TRBJ1-2; 9 positions match TRBD1. The germline gives CDR1 MNHEY, CDR2 SVGAGI. The CDR3 has 16 residues. The V and J ends lost 6 bases and 3 bases, in that order; junction bases with no gene match: 11. Written as DNA, the CDR3 is TGTGCCAGCAGCAACGACCTGGGACAGGGCCACTATGGCTACACCTTC. This gives the protein CASSNDLGQGHYGYTF.

This clonotype has a count of ten or more. V gene TRBV20-1 combines with J gene TRBJ2-2, with D perhaps assigned TRBD1 or TRBD2 (5 bases each). Trimming took off 1 base at V and 8 bases at J, with 14 bases between the two ends. The CDR3 extends over 14 amino acids. Germline CDR1 reads DFQATT; CDR2 reads SNEGSKA (reference sequence). CDR3 residues: CSARAGTLVGELFF. CDR3 DNA: TGCAGTGCTAGAGCCGGGACCCTAGTTGGGGAGCTGTTTTTT.

The table lists this clonotype with a few counts. J is TRBJ2-3 and V is TRBV20-1; 12 nucleotides match TRBD2. The CDR3 sequence is 15 residues long. In germline, CDR1 is DFQATT, CDR2 SNEGSKA (reference sequence). V was pared by 6 bases and J by 1 base, with 5 bases of the junction left unmatched. CDR3 region: CSAGRTSGGTDTQYF. The DNA of the CDR3 is TGCAGTGCCGGAAGGACTAGCGGGGGCACAGATACGCAGTATTTT.

V is TRBV29-1 and J is TRBJ1-2; tentatively, D is TRBD1 (5 bases). There are 14 residues in the CDR3. Trimming cost V 4 bases and J 6 bases, with 18 bases left between them. Germline V lookup: CDR1 SQVTM, CDR2 ANQGSEA. The CDR3 sequence is CSVGGEEGIHGYTF. The CDR3 DNA follows: TGCAGCGTTGGGGGGGAAGAGGGGATTCATGGCTACACCTTC.

The gene calls are TRBV6-5 and TRBJ2-3, with TRBD1 matching over 9 bases. CDR1 is MNHEY and CDR2 is SVGAGI in the germline V gene. The V gene end was trimmed by 2 bases and the J gene end by 3 bases; junction bases not matched to a gene: 3. This CDR3 has 15 residues. CDR3 bases: TGTGCCAGCAGTTACGAGACAGGGGGGACAGATACGCAGTATTTT. Protein: CASSYETGGTDTQYF.

This clonotype was counted a few times. The chain carries TRBV7-8 and TRBJ2-2; TRBD1 matches at 7 bases. The germline gives CDR1 SGHVS, CDR2 FQNEAQ. There are 15 residues in the CDR3. V lost 5 bases to trimming and J lost 8 bases; unmatched junction nucleotides: 11. As DNA, the CDR3 is TGTGCCAGCAGCCTAGGGACAGTCGGGGAGGGGGAGCTGTTTTTT. Translation: CASSLGTVGEGELFF.

The rearrangement joins TRBV7-2 to TRBJ2-1, with 7 bases lining up with TRBD1. From germline, CDR1 is SGHTA and CDR2 FQGNSA. V lost 5 bases and J lost 7; bases outside the gene matches: 5. The CDR3 runs 13 residues. The CDR3 sequence: CASSTGQRNEQFF. The CDR3 DNA is TGTGCCAGCAGCACGGGACAGCGAAATGAGCAGTTCTTC.

This clonotype was detected a few times. J is TRBJ2-1 and V is TRBV7-9; D assignment may be TRBD1 or TRBD2 (5 bases each). Germline lookup yields CDR1 SEHNR and CDR2 FQNEAQ (reference sequence). V lost 5 bases and J 12 bases, leaving 17 bases between the germline ends. This CDR3 has 13 amino acids. The CDR3 is CASSLASGRVQFF. The CDR3 region has the DNA TGTGCCAGCAGCCTGGCATCGGGACGAGTGCAGTTCTTC.

This sequence joins TRBV19 and TRBJ1-1; D ambiguous. The V gene lost 0 bases and the J gene lost 0 bases, with 8 bases spanning the gap. CDR1 LNHDA and CDR2 SQIVND come from the germline V gene (reference sequence). The CDR3 covers 15 residues. The CDR3, as DNA: TGTGCCAGTAGTATAGAGGGTGACATGAACACTGAAGCTTTCTTT. It yields the protein CASSIEGDMNTEAFF. The full variable domain, rest sourced from reference TRBV19 and TRBJ1-1, is DGGITQSPKYLFRKEGQNVTLSCEQNLNHDAMYWYRQDPGQGLRLIYYSQIVNDFQKGDIAEGYSVSREKKESFPLTVTSAQKNPTAFYLCASSIEGDMNTEAFFGQGTRLTVV.

This clonotype was picked up a small number of times. CDR3 protein: CASSLEGRNGYTF. CDR3 nucleotide sequence: TGCGCCAGCAGCTTAGAGGGAAGGAATGGCTACACCTTC. This sequence joins TRBV5-1 and TRBJ1-2; D ambiguous. Trimming cost V 2 bases and J 6 bases, with 11 bases left between them. Per germline, CDR1 SGHRS and CDR2 YFSETQ. This CDR3 is 13 amino acids long.

This chain uses TRBV7-9 with TRBJ1-6; 8 bases are shared with TRBD1. Trimming took 6 bases from V and 9 from J; bases not matched to a gene: 4. The germline V gene has CDR1 SEHNR and CDR2 FQNEAQ (reference sequence). The CDR3 contains 13 residues. This CDR3 reads CASSTGTGSPLHF. CDR3 bases: TGTGCCAGCAGTACAGGGACAGGTTCACCCCTCCACTTT.